The clone carrying this T cell receptor beta chain was seen repeatedly, ten times or more. Its antigen is unidentified. V lost 1 base to trimming and J lost 7 bases; unmatched junction nucleotides: 3. The CDR3 sequence is 14 residues long. TCRdb reanalysed the 5' RACE reads using MiXCR and keeps one entry per CDR3 protein. The table lists tens of thousands of distinct CDR3 sequences, around a tenth of them singletons. The record originates from a study of neurological immune-mediated disorders. Findings and limits, study-wide: Across subjects, no CDR3 amino acid sequence appeared in expanded clones of more than one subject, a finding that suggested private repertoires in all groups.

This clonotype originated in a woman in her thirties with HTLV-1-associated myelopathy (HAM/TSP). The specimen sequenced was CD4+ T cells from blood. V and J are TRBV12-3 or TRBV12-4 and TRBJ2-2; 7 bases are a match to TRBD2. DNA for the CDR3: TGTGCCAGCAGTTTAGGGGCGGGAGACGGGGAGCTGTTTTTT. Residues: CASSLGAGDGELFF.